This TCR beta chain was retrieved from a study of breast tumors, draining lymph nodes, adjacent tissues. General observations from the study: Tumor TCR diversity was below lymph nodes but above nontumor tissue. Most tumor T cells seemingly derive from lymph node, then expand in tumor. The lymph node origin of tumor T cells was framed as consistent with a hypothesis, not demonstrated.

This clonotype was recorded many times. Its cognate antigen is unknown. Axillary draining lymph nodes of breast cancer patients supplied the node samples. The CDR3 contains 15 residues. Per germline, CDR1 ENHRY and CDR2 SYGVKD. The ends were cut back, 7 bases at V and 3 bases at J, with 18 bases in the middle. TCRdb independently ran MiXCR on the multiplex PCR reads; one entry per CDR3 protein. The sample has about 140,000 distinct CDR3 sequences; around a third are singletons. The receptor was derived from a female donor with breast cancer. Some clones in this sample may be carry-over from other donors' samples. V usage is TRBV10-3 and J usage is TRBJ1-2; TRBD1 might be the D (5 bases). Sequencing used axillary lymph node tissue. As DNA, the CDR3 is TGTGCCATCAAGGGAGTGGCACAGGAAGACTATGGCTACACCTTC. It codes for CAIKGVAQEDYGYTF.